The rows below give T cell receptor beta chains drawn from one sample of a study of metastatic and nonmetastatic thyroid tumors. TCRdb re-processed the PCR reads through MiXCR. The sample shows around 52,000 clones, roughly 30% of them seen only once. The sample was blood. The receptors come from a female donor with papillary thyroid cancer or a benign thyroid nodule (not recorded which). Some clones in this sample may be carry-over from other donors' samples. Both conserved end residues are part of each CDR3. A D gene is named only where the DNA matches it firmly. The size field is filled for only some rows; it gives once, few, many or a size class.

length,J,D,V,size,DNA,CDR3
15,TRBJ1-6,-,TRBV12-3/TRBV12-4,few,TGTGCCAGCAGTCCCAAGGACAGTTGGAATTCACCCCTCCACTTT,CASSPKDSWNSPLHF
14,TRBJ1-3,-,TRBV6-1,few,TGTGCCAGCAGGGGGGTGGCCTCTGGAAACACCATATATTTT,CASRGVASGNTIYF
17,TRBJ2-7,TRBD2,TRBV13,-,TGTGCCAGCAGCTCCGGACTAGCGGGTGGAAGCTCCTACGAGCAGTACTTC,CASSSGLAGGSSYEQYF
14,TRBJ2-7,-,TRBV4-3,few,TGCGCCAGCAGCCAAGATCTCGGGGATTACGAGCAGTACTTC,CASSQDLGDYEQYF
14,TRBJ2-1,TRBD1,TRBV30,-,TGTGCCTGGAGCGATCCCGGACAGGGCGGTGAGCAGTTCTTC,CAWSDPGQGGEQFF
13,TRBJ2-2,-,TRBV6-4,-,TGTGCCAGCAGTGACTCAGGGGCCTTGGAGCTGTTTTTT,CASSDSGALELFF
15,TRBJ1-1,-,TRBV12-5,-,TGTGCTAGTGGCCCCGTGCGTTATTTGAACACTGAAGCTTTCTTT,CASGPVRYLNTEAFF
13,TRBJ1-1,-,TRBV19,many,TGTGCCAGTAGCGATTTTCTGATCACTGAAGCTTTCTTT,CASSDFLITEAFF
15,TRBJ2-1,-,TRBV6-1,-,TGTGCCAGCAGTTTGATCGGACTGCAATTCGATGAGCAGTTCTTC,CASSLIGLQFDEQFF
15,TRBJ1-1,TRBD1,TRBV6-1,few,TGTGCCAGCAGGGAGACAGGGGGCGAAGACACTGAAGCTTTCTTT,CASRETGGEDTEAFF
13,TRBJ1-2,TRBD1,TRBV7-9,-,TGTGCCAGCAGGAAGCAGGGGGCGTCTGGCTACACCTTC,CASRKQGASGYTF
16,TRBJ2-2,-,TRBV9,-,TGTGCCAGCAGCGTAATGGGAACCGTCTTTACCGGGGAGCTGTTTTTT,CASSVMGTVFTGELFF
14,TRBJ1-5,TRBD1,TRBV6-1,few,TGTGCCAGCAGTTCCGGGACAGGGCGTCAGCCCCAGCATTTT,CASSSGTGRQPQHF